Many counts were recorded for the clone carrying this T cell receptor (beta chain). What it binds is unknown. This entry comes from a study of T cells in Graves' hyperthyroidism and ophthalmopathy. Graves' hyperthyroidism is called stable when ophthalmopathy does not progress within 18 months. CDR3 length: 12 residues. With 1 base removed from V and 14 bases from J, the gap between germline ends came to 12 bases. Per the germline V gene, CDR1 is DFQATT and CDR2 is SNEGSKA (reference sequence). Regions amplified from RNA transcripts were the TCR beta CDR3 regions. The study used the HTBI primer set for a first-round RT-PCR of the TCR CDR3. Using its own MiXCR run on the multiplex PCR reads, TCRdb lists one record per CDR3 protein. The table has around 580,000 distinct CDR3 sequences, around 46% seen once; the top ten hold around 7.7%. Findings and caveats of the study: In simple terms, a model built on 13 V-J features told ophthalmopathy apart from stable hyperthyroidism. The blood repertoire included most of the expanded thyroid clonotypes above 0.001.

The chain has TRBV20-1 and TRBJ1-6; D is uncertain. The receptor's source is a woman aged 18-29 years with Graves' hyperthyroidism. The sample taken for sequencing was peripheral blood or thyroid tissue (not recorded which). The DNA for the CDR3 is TGCAGTGCTAGAGCCGATAAGGTCTCCCTCCACTTT. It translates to CSARADKVSLHF.